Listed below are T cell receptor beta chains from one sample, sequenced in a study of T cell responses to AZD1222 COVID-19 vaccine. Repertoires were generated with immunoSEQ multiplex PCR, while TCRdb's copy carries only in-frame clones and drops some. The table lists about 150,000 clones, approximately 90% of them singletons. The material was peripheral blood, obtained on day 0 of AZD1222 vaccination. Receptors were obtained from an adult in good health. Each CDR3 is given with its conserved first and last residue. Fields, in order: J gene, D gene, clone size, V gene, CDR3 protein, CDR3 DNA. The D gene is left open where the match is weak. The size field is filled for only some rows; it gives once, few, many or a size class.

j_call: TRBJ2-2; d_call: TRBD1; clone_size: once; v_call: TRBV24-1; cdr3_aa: CATSDPGTGATGELFF; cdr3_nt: TGTGCCACCAGTGATCCCGGGACAGGGGCCACCGGGGAGCTGTTTTTT
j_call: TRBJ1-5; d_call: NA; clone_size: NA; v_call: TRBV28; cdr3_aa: CASSPQRGVERHTPQHF; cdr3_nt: TGTGCCAGCAGTCCCCAGCGCGGGGTTGAACGTCATACGCCCCAGCATTTT
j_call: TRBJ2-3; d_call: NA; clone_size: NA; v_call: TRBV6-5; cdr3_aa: CASSRTPDTQYF; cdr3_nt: TGTGCCAGCAGCCGTACCCCAGATACGCAGTATTTT
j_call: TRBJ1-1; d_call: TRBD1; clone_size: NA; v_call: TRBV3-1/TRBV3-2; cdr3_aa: CASSQDAGQGSFF; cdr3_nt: TGTGCCAGCAGCCAAGATGCTGGACAGGGTTCTTTCTTT
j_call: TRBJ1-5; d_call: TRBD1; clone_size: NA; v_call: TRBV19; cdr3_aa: CASSRDRGPNQPQHF; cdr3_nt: TGTGCCAGTAGTAGGGACAGGGGCCCGAATCAGCCCCAGCATTTT
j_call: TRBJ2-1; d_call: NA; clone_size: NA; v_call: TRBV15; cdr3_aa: CATSRARGSPSYNEQFF; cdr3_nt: TGTGCCACCAGCCGAGCTAGAGGCTCCCCCTCCTACAATGAGCAGTTCTTC
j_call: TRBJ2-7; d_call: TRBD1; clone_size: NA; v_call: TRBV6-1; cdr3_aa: CASSVLLSGQVGTAYEQYF; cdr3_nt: TGTGCCAGCAGTGTTTTACTCTCGGGACAGGTGGGGACGGCATACGAGCAGTACTTC
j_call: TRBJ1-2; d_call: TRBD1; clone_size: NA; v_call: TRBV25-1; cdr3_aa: CASSDPDRDGYTF; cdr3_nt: TGTGCCAGCAGTGACCCGGACAGGGATGGCTACACCTTC
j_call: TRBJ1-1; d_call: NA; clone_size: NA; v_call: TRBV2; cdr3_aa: CASSGGQGFGTEAFF; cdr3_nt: TGTGCCAGCAGTGGAGGTCAGGGATTTGGGACTGAAGCTTTCTTT
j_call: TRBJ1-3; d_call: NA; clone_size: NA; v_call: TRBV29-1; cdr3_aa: CSVELGGTASGNTIYF; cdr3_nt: TGCAGCGTTGAACTGGGAGGGACGGCCTCTGGAAACACCATATATTTT
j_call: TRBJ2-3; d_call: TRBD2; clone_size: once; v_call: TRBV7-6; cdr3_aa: CASTLTSGGVNTQYF; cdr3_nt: TGTGCCAGCACATTGACTAGCGGGGGTGTAAATACGCAGTATTTT
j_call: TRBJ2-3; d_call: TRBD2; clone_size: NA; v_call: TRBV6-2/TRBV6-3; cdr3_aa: CASSSGGADTQYF; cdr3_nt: TGTGCCAGCAGCAGCGGGGGGGCAGATACGCAGTATTTT
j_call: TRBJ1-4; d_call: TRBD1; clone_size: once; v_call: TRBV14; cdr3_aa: CASSLQTGVEKLFF; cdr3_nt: TGTGCCAGCAGTCTACAGACAGGGGTTGAAAAACTGTTTTTT
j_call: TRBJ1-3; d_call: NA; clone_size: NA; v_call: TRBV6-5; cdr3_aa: CASTSMGGTGNTIYF; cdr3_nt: TGTGCCAGCACGTCTATGGGCGGGACTGGAAACACCATATATTTT
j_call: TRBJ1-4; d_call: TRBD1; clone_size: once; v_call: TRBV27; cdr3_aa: CASSFLRTGLGRLTNEKLFF; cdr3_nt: TGTGCCAGCAGTTTTTTGAGGACAGGGTTGGGTCGGTTGACTAATGAAAAACTGTTTTTT
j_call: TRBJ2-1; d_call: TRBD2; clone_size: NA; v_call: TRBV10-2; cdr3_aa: CASSRSGGGNEQFF; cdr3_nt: TGCGCCAGCAGTCGTAGCGGGGGGGGCAATGAGCAGTTCTTC
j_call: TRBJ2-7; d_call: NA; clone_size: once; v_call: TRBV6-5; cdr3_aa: CASSSPPEQYF; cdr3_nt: TGTGCCAGCAGTTCTCCACCCGAGCAGTACTTC
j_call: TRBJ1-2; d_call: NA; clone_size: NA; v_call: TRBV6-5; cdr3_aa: CASRAVGVWGYTF; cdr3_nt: TGTGCCAGCAGAGCTGTTGGGGTTTGGGGCTACACCTTC
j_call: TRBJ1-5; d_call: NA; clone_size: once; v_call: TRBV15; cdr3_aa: CATSRDRRMQEFYQPQHF; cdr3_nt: TGTGCCACCAGCAGAGATAGACGGATGCAAGAGTTTTATCAGCCCCAGCATTTT
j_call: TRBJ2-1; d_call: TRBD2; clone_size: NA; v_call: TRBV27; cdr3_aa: CASSFLGSSGTNEQFF; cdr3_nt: TGTGCCAGCAGTTTCCTGGGGTCTAGCGGGACCAATGAGCAGTTCTTC
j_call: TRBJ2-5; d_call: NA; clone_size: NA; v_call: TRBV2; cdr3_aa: CASSEGSQPRTQYF; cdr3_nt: TGTGCCAGCAGTGAGGGGAGTCAACCAAGGACCCAGTACTTC
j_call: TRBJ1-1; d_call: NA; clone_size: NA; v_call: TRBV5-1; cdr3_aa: CASSLVTSEDTEAFF; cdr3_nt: TGCGCCAGCAGCTTGGTAACCAGCGAGGACACTGAAGCTTTCTTT
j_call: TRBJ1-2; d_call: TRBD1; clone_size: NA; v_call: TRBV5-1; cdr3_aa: CASSLATKGQGNGDYGYTF; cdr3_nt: TGCGCCAGCAGCTTGGCTACTAAGGGACAGGGGAACGGTGACTATGGCTACACCTTC
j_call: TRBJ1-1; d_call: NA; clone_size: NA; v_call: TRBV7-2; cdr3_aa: CASSLALNTEAFF; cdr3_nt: TGTGCCAGCAGCTTAGCCCTCAACACTGAAGCTTTCTTT
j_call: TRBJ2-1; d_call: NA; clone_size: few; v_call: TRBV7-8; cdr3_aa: CASSSSFEEQFF; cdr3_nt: TGTGCCAGCAGCTCCTCGTTCGAAGAGCAGTTCTTC
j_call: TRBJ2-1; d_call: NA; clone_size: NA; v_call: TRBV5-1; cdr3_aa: CASSLGRRGANNEQFF; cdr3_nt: TGCGCCAGCAGCTTGGGACGCCGGGGAGCCAACAATGAGCAGTTCTTC
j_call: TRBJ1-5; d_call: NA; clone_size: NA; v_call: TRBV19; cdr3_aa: CASNKGGGDQPQHF; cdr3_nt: TGTGCCAGTAACAAAGGGGGAGGGGATCAGCCCCAGCATTTT
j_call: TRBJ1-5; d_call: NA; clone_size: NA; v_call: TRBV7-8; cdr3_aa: CASTPNELNRVGQPQHF; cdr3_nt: TGTGCCAGCACTCCCAATGAACTAAACAGGGTAGGCCAGCCCCAGCATTTT
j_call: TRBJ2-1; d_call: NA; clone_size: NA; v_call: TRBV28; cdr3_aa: CASTLSNPGLGGNEQFF; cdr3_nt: TGTGCCAGCACCCTTTCTAATCCGGGACTCGGGGGCAATGAGCAGTTCTTC
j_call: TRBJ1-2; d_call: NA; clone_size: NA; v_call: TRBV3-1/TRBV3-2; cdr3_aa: CATTSGFTYGYTF; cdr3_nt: TGTGCTACTACTTCAGGGTTTACCTATGGCTACACCTTC
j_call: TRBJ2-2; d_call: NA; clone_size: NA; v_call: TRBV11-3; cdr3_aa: CASSLGLGRSNTGELFF; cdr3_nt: TGTGCCAGCAGCTTAGGGCTCGGCAGATCGAACACCGGGGAGCTGTTTTTT
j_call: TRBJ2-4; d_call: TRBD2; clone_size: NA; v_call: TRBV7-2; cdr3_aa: CASSPGLLLAKNIQYF; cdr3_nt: TGTGCCAGCAGCCCGGGACTACTTCTAGCCAAAAACATTCAGTACTTC
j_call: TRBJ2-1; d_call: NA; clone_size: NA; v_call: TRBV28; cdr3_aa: CASSFEGPRNEQFF; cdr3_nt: TGTGCCAGCAGTTTTGAGGGCCCACGGAATGAGCAGTTCTTC
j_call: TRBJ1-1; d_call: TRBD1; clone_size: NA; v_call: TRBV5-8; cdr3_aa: CASSLGDRDPYLYMNTEAFF; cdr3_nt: TGTGCCAGCAGCTTGGGGGACAGGGACCCATACTTATACATGAACACTGAAGCTTTCTTT
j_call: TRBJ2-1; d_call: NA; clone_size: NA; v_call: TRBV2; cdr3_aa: CASSGDNPQGSYNEQFF; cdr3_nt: TGTGCCAGCAGTGGAGACAACCCTCAGGGGTCCTACAATGAGCAGTTCTTC
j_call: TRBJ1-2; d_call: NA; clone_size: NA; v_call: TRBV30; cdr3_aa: CAWVQGFGVYGYTF; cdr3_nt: TGTGCCTGGGTCCAAGGGTTTGGCGTCTATGGCTACACCTTC
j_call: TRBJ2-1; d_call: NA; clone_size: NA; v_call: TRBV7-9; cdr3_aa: CASSPLGVGNEQFF; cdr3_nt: TGTGCCAGCAGCCCCCTGGGGGTCGGCAATGAGCAGTTCTTC
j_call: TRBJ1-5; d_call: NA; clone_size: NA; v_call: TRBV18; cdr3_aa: CASSLGESQPQHF; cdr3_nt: TGTGCCAGCTCACTGGGGGAGAGTCAGCCCCAGCATTTT
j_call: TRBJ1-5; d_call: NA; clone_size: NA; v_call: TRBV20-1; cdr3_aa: CSASGRTNQPQHF; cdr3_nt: TGCAGTGCTAGTGGGCGGACCAATCAGCCCCAGCATTTT
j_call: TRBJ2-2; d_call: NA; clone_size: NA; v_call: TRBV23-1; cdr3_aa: CASSHLWAGYSPGELFF; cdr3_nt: TGCGCCAGCAGTCACTTGTGGGCAGGGTATTCTCCCGGGGAGCTGTTTTTT
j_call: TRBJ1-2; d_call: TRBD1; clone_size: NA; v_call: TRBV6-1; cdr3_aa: CASSEEGTEHYGYTF; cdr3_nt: TGTGCCAGCAGTGAAGAGGGGACAGAGCACTATGGCTACACCTTC
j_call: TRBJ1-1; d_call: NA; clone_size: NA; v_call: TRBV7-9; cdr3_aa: CASSLGKTNTEAFF; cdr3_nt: TGTGCCAGCAGCCTAGGAAAGACGAACACTGAAGCTTTCTTT
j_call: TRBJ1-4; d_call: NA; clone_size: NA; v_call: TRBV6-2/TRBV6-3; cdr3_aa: CASSHQGRREKLFF; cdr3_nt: TGTGCCAGCAGCCATCAGGGGCGGCGTGAAAAACTGTTTTTT
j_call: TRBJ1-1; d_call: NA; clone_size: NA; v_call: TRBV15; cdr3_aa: CATSRAAGVPTEAFF; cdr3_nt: TGTGCCACCAGCAGAGCCGCAGGGGTCCCCACTGAAGCTTTCTTT
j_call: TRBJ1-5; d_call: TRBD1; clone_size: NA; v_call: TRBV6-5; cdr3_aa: CASSWTGANQPQHF; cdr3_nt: TGTGCCAGCAGTTGGACAGGGGCCAATCAGCCCCAGCATTTT
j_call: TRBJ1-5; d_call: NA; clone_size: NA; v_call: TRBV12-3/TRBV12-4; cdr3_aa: CASTTEGNQPQHF; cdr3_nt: TGTGCCAGCACTACCGAAGGGAATCAGCCCCAGCATTTT
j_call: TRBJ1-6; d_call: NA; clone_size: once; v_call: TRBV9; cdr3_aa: CASSADQGRNSPLHF; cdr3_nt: TGTGCCAGCAGCGCCGACCAGGGGAGGAATTCACCCCTCCACTTT
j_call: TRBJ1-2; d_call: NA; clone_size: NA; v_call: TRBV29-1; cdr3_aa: CSVNGQYNYGYTF; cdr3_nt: TGCAGCGTGAACGGACAGTATAACTATGGCTACACCTTC
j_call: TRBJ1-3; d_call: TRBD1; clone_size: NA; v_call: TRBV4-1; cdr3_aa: CASSQADRADTIYF; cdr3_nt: TGCGCCAGCAGCCAAGCAGACAGGGCTGACACCATATATTTT
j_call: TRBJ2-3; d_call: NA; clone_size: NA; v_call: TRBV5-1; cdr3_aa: CASSLGADTQYF; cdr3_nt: TGCGCCAGCAGCTTGGGGGCAGATACGCAGTATTTT
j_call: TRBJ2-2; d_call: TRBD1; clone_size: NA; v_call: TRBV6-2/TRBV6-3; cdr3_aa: CASSYPSQGIGGGELFF; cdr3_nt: TGTGCCAGCAGTTACCCTTCACAGGGGATCGGCGGCGGGGAGCTGTTTTTT
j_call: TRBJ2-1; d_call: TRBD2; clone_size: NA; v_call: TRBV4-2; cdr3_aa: CASSHALAGKFNEQFF; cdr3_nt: TGTGCCAGCAGCCACGCCCTAGCGGGGAAGTTTAATGAGCAGTTCTTC
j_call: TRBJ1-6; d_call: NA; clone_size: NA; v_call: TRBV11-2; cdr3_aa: CASSWSASPLHF; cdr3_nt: TGTGCCAGCAGTTGGAGTGCTTCACCCCTCCACTTT
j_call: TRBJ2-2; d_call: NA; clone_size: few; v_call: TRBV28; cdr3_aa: CASSFGTGELFF; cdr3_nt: TGTGCCAGCAGTTTCGGCACCGGGGAGCTGTTTTTT
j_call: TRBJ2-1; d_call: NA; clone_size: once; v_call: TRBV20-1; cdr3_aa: CSEGSSNEQFF; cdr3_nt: TGCAGTGAAGGGTCATCTAATGAGCAGTTCTTC
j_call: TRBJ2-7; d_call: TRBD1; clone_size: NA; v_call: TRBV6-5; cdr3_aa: CASSSRGPYSYEQYF; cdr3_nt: TGTGCCAGCAGTTCAAGGGGGCCATATTCCTACGAGCAGTACTTC
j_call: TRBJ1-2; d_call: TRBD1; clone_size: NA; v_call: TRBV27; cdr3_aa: CASTTKTGIGYTF; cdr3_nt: TGTGCCAGCACCACGAAGACAGGGATCGGCTACACCTTC